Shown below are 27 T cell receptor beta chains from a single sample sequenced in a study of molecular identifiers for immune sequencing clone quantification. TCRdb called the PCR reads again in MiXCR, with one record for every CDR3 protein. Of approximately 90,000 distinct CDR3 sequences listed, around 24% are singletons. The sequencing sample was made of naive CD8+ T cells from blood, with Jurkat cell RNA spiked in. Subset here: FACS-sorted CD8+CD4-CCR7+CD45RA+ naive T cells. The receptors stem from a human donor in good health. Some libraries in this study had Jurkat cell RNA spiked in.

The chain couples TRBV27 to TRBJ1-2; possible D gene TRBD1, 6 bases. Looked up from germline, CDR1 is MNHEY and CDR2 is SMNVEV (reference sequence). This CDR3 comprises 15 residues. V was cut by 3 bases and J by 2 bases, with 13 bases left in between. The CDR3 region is CASSFGGPQNYGYTF. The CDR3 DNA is TGTGCCAGCAGTTTCGGGGGGCCTCAAAACTATGGCTACACCTTC.

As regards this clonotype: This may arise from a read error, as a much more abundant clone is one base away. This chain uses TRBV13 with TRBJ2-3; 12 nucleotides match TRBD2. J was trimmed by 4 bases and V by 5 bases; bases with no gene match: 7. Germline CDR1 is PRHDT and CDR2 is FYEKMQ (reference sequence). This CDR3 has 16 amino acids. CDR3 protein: CASSRLAGVEADTQYF. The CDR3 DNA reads TGTGCCAGCAGCCGACTAGCGGGAGTTGAGGCAGATACGCAGTATTTT.

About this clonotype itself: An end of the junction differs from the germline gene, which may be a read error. The CDR3, as DNA: TGTGCCAGCAGTTCAACAGGGGAAACCGGGGAGCTGTCTTTT. This codes for CASSSTGETGELSF. The chain is built from TRBV12-3 or TRBV12-4 and TRBJ2-2; 7 nucleotides match TRBD1. The CDR3 has 14 residues.

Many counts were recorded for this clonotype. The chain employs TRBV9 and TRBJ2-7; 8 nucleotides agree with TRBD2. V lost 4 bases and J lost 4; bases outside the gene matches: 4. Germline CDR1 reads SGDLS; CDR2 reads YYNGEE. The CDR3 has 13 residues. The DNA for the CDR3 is TGTGCCAGCAGCCCAAGCGGGGGTTACGAGCAGTACTTC. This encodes CASSPSGGYEQYF. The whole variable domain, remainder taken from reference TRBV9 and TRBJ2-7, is DSGVTQTPKHLITATGQRVTLRCSPRSGDLSVYWYQQSLDQGLQFLIQYYNGEERAKGNILERFSAQQFPDLHSELNLSSLELGDSALYFCASSPSGGYEQYFGPGTRLTVT.

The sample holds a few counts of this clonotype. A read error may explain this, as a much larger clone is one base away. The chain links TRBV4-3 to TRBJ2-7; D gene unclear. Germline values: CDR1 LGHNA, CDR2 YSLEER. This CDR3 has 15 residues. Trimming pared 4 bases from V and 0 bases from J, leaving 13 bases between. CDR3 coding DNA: TGCGCCAGCAGCCCCTCGATGGGTTCCTCCTACGAGCAGTACTTC. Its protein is CASSPSMGSSYEQYF.

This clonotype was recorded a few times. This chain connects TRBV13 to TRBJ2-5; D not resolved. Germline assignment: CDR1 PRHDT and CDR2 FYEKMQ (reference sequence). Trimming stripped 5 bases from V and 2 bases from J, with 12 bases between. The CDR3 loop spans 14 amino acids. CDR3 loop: CASSGLPPQETQYF. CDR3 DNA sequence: TGTGCCAGCAGCGGCCTGCCCCCACAAGAGACCCAGTACTTC.

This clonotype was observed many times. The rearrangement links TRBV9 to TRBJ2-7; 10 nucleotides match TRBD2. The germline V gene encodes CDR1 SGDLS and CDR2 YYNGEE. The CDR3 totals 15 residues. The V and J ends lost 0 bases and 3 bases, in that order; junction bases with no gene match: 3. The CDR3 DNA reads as TGTGCCAGCAGCGTAGGCACTAGCGGGGTCTACGAGCAGTACTTC. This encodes CASSVGTSGVYEQYF.

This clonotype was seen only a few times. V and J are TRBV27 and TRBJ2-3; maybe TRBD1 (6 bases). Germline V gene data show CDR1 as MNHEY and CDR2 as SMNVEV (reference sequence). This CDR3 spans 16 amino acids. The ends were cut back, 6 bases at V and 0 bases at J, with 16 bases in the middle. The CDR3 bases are TGTGCCAGCAGCCGAAGGACAGCTACTAGCACAGATACGCAGTATTTT. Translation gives CASSRRTATSTDTQYF.

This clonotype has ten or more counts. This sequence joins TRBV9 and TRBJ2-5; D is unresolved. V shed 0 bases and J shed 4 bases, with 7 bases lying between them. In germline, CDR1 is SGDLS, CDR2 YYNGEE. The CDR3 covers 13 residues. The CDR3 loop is CASSVDERETQYF. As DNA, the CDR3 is TGTGCCAGCAGCGTAGATGAGAGAGAGACCCAGTACTTC.

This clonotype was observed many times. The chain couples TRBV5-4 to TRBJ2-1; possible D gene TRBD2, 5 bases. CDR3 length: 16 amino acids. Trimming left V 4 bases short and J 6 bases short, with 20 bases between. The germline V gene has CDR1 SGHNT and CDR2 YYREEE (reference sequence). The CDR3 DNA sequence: TGTGCCAGCAGCCGCAGTCCGGATGCAAGCGGCAATGAGCAGTTCTTC. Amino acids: CASSRSPDASGNEQFF.

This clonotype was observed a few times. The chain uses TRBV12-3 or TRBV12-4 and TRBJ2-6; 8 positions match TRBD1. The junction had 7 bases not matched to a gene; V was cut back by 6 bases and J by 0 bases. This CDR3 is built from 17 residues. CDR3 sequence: CASSLDRGNSGANVLTF. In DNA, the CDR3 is TGTGCCAGCAGCCTAGACAGGGGAAACTCTGGGGCCAACGTCCTGACTTTC.

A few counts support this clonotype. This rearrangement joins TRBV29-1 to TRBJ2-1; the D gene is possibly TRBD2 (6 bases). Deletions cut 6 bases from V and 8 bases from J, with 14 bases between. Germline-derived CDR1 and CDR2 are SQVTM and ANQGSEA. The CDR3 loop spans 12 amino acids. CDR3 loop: CSVKGRPDEQFF. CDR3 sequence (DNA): TGCAGCGTAAAGGGGAGGCCGGATGAGCAGTTCTTC.

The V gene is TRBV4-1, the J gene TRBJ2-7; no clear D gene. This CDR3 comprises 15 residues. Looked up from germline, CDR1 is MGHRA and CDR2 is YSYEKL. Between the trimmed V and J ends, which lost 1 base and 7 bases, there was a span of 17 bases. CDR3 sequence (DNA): TGCGCCAGCAGCCAAGCTTCGGACGACCGTCGGGAGCAGTACTTC. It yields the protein CASSQASDDRREQYF.

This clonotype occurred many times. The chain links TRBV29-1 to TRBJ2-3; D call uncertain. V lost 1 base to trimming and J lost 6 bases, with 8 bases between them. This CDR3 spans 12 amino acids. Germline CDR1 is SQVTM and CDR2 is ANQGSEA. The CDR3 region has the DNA TGCAGCGTTGAAGGCGTCGAGGATACGCAGTATTTT. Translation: CSVEGVEDTQYF.

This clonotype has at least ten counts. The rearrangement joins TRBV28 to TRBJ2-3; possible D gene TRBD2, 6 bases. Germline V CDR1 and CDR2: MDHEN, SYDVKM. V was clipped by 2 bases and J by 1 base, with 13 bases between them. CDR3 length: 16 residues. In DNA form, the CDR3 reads TGTGCCAGCAGTTTAAGGGTGCCGGGAGGCACAGATACGCAGTATTTT. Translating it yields CASSLRVPGGTDTQYF.

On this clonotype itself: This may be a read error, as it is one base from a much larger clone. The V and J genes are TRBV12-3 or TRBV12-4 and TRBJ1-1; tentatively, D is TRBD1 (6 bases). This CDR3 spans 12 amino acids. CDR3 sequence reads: CASSFGGTEASF. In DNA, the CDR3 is TGTGCCAGCAGTTTTGGGGGCACTGAAGCTTCCTTT.

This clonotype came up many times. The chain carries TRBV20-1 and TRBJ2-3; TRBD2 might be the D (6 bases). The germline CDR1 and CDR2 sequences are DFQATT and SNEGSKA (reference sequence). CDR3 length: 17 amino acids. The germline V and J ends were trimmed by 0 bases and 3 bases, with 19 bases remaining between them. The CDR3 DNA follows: TGCAGTGCTAGAGATGAACGGGAGCTTCGGGTAACAGATACGCAGTATTTT. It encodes CSARDERELRVTDTQYF.

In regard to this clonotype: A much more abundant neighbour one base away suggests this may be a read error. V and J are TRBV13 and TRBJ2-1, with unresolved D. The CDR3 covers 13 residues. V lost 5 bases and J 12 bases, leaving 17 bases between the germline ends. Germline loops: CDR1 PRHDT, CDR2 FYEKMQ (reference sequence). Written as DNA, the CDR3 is TGTGCCAGCAGCGGCTCCGGGCCTGAGAGGCAGTTCTTC. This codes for CASSGSGPERQFF.

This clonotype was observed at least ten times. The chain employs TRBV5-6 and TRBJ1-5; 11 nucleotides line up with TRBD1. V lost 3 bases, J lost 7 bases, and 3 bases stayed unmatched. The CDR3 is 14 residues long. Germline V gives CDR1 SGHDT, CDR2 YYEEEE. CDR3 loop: CASSYGTGGQPQHF. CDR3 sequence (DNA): TGTGCCAGCAGCTACGGGACAGGGGGACAGCCCCAGCATTTT.

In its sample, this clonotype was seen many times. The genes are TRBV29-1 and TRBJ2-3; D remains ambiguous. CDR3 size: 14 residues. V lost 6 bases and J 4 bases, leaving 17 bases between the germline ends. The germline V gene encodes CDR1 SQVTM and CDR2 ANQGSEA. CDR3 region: CSVWGGRMSDTQYF. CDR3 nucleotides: TGCAGCGTATGGGGTGGTAGAATGTCAGATACGCAGTATTTT.

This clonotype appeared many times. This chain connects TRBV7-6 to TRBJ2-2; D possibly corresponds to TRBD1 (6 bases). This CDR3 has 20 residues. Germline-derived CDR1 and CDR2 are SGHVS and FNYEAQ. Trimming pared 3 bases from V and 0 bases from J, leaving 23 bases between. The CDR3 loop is CASSLWLGERDITNTGELFF. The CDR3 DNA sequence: TGTGCCAGCAGCTTGTGGCTTGGGGAGAGGGACATTACGAACACCGGGGAGCTGTTTTTT.

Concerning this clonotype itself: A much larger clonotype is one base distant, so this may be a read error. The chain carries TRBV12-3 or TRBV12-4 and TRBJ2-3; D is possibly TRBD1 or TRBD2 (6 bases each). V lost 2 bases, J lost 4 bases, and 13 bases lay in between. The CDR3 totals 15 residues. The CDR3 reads CASSLFLEGADTQYF. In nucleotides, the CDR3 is TGTGCCAGCAGTTTATTCCTGGAGGGGGCAGATACGCAGTATTTT.

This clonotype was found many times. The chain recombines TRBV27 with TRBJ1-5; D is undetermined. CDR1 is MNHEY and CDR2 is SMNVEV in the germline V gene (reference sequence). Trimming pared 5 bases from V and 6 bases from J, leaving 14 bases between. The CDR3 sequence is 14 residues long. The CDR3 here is CASSPIGDSQPQHF. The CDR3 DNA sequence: TGTGCCAGCAGTCCTATCGGGGATAGTCAGCCCCAGCATTTT.

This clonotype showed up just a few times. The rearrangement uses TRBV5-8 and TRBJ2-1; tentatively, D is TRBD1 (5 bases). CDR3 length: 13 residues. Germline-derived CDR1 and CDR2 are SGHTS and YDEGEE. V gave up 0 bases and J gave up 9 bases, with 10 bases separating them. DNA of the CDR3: TGTGCCAGCAGCTTGGAAGCGCAGGGTGAGCAGTTCTTC. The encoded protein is CASSLEAQGEQFF.

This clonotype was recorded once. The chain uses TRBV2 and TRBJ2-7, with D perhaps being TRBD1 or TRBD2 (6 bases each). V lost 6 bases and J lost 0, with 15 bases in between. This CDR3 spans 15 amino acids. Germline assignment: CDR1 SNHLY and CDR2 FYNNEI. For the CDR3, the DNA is TGTGCCAGCAGGCCGGGACTGGGGGCCTCCTACGAGCAGTACTTC. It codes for CASRPGLGASYEQYF. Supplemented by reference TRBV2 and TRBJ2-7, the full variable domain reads EPEVTQTPSHQVTQMGQEVILRCVPISNHLYFYWYRQILGQKVEFLVSFYNNEISEKSEIFDDQFSVERPDGSNFTLKIRSTKLEDSAMYFCASRPGLGASYEQYFGPGTRLTVT.

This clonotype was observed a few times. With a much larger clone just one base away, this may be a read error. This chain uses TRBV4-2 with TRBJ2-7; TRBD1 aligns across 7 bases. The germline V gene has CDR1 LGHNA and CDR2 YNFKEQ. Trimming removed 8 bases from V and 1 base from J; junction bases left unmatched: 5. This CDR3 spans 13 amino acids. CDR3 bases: TGTGCCAGCTGCCCGGGACAGTCCTACGAGCAGTACTTC. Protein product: CASCPGQSYEQYF.

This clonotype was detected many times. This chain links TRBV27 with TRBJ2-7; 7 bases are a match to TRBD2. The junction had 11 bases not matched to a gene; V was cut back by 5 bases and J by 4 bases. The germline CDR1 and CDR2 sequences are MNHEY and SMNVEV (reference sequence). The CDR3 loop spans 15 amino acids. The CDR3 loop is CASSPHGGEGYEQYF. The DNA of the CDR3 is TGTGCCAGCAGTCCCCATGGAGGGGAGGGGTACGAGCAGTACTTC.